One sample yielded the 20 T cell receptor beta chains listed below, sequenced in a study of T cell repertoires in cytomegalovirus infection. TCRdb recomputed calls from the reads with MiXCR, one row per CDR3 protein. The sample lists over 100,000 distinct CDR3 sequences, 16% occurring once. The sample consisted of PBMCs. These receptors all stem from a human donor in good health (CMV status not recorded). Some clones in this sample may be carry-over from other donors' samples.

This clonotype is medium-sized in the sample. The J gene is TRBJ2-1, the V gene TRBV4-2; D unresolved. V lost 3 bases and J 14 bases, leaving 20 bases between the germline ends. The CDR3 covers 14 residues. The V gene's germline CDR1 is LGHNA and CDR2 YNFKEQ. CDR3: CASSHYTGPLRKFF. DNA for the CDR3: TGTGCCAGCAGCCACTACACCGGACCCCTTAGGAAGTTCTTC.

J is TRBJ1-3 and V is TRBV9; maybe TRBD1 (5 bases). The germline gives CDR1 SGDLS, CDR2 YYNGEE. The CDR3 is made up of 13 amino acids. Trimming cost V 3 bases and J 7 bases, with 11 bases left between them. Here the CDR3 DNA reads TGTGCCAGCAGCGAGGGACCTGAGAACACCATATATTTT. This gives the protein CASSEGPENTIYF.

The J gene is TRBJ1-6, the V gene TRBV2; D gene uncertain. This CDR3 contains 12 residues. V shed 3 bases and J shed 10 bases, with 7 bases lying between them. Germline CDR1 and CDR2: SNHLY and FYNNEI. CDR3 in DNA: TGTGCCAGCAGTGAGGGGAAGTCACCCCTCCACTTT. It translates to CASSEGKSPLHF.

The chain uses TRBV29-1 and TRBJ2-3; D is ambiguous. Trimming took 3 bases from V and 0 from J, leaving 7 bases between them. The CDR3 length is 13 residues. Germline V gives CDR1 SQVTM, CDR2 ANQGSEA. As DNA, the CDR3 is TGCAGCGTTGAGGCAGCGAGCACAGATACGCAGTATTTT. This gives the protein CSVEAASTDTQYF.

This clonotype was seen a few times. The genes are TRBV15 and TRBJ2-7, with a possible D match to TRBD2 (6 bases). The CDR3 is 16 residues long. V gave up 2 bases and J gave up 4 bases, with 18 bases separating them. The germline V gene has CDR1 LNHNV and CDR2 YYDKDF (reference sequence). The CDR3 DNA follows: TGTGCCACCAGCAGATCTGCGGGGAACAACGTGTACGAGCAGTACTTC. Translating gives CATSRSAGNNVYEQYF.

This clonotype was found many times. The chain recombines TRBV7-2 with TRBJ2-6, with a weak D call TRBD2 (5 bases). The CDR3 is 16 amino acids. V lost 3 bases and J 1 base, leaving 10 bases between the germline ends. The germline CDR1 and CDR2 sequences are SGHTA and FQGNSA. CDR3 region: CASSFPGESGANVLTF. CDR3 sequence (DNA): TGTGCCAGCAGCTTCCCCGGGGAATCTGGGGCCAACGTCCTGACTTTC. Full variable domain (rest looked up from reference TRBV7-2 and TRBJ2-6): GAGVSQSPSNKVTEKGKDVELRCDPISGHTALYWYRQSLGQGLEFLIYFQGNSAPDKSGLPSDRFSAERTGGSVSTLTIQRTQQEDSAVYLCASSFPGESGANVLTFGAGSRLTVL.

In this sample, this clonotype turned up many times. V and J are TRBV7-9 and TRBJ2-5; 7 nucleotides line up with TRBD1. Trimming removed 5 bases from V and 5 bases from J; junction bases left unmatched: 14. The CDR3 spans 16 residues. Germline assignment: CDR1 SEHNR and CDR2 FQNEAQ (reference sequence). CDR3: CASSPPVYRGGETQYF. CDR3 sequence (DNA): TGTGCCAGCAGCCCGCCCGTCTACAGGGGTGGGGAGACCCAGTACTTC.

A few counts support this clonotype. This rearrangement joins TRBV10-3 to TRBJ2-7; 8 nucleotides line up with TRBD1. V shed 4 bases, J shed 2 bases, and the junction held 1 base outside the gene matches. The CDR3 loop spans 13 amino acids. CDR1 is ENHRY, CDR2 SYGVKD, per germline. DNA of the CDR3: TGTGCCATCAGTGCGGACAGGGCCTACGAGCAGTACTTC. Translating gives CAISADRAYEQYF.

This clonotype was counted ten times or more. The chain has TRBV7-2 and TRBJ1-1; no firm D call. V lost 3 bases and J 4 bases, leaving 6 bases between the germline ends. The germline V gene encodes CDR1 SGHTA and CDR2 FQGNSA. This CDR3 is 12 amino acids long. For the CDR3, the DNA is TGTGCCAGCAGCTTTGACGGCACTGAAGCTTTCTTT. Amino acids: CASSFDGTEAFF.

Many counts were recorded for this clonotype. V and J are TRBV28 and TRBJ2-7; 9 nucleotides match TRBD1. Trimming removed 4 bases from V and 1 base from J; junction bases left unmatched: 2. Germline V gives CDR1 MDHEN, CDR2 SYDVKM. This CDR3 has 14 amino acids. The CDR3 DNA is TGTGCCAGCAGTTCCGGGACAGGGTCCTACGAGCAGTACTTC. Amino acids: CASSSGTGSYEQYF.

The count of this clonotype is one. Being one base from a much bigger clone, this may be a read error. The chain's CDR3 is CASLTWTVGNEQFF. The CDR3 region has the DNA TGTGCCAGTTTGACTTGGACAGTGGGGAATGAGCAGTTCTTC. This rearrangement joins TRBV28 to TRBJ2-1; D may be TRBD1 (6 bases). The CDR3 has 14 residues. Germline CDR1 MDHEN, CDR2 SYDVKM. Between the trimmed V and J ends, which lost 9 bases and 7 bases, there was a span of 19 bases.

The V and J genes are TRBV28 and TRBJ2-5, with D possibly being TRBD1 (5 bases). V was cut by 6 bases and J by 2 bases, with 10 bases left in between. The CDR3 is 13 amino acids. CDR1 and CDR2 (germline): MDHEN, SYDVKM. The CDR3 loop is CASSSGKQETQYF. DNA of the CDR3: TGTGCCAGCAGCTCAGGGAAACAAGAGACCCAGTACTTC.

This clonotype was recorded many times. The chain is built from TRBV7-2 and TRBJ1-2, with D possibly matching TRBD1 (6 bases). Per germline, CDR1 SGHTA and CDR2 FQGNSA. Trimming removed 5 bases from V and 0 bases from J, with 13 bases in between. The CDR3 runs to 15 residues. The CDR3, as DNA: TGTGCCAGCAGCCCCCGCGGGACAACTAACTATGGCTACACCTTC. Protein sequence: CASSPRGTTNYGYTF.

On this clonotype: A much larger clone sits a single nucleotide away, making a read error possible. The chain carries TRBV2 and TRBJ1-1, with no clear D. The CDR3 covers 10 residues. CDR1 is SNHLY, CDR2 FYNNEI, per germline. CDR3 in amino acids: CASSEKEKRF. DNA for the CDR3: TGTGCCAGCAGTGAAAAAGAGAAGAGATTT.

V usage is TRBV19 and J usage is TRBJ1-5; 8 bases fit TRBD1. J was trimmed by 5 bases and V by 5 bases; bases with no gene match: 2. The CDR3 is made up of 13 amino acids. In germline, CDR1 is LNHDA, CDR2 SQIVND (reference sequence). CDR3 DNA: TGTGCCAGTAGTGACAGGGGCCATCAGCCCCAGCATTTT. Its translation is CASSDRGHQPQHF.

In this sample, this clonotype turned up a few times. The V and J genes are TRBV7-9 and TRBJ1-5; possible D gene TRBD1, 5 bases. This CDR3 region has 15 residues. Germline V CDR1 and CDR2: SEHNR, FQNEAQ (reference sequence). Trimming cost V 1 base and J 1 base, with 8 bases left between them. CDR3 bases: TGTGCCAGCAGCTTAGAGGGGAGCAGCAATCAGCCCCAGCATTTT. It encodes CASSLEGSSNQPQHF.

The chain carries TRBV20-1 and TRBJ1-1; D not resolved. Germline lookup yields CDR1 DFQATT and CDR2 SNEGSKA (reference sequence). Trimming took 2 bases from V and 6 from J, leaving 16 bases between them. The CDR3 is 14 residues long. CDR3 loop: CSARLGPEKPEAFF. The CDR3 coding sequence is TGCAGTGCTAGACTTGGGCCCGAAAAACCTGAAGCTTTCTTT.

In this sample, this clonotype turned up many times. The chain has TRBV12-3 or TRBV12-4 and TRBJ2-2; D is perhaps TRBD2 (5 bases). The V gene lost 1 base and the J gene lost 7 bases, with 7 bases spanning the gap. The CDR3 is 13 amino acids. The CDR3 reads CASSLVGGGELFF. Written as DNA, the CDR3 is TGTGCCAGCAGTTTAGTAGGAGGCGGGGAGCTGTTTTTT.

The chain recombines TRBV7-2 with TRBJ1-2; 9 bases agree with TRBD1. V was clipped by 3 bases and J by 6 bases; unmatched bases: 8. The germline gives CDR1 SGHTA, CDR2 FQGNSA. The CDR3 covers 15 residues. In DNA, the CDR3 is TGTGCCAGCAGCTTGAGACAGGGGGGCAGGAATGGCTACACCTTC. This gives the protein CASSLRQGGRNGYTF.

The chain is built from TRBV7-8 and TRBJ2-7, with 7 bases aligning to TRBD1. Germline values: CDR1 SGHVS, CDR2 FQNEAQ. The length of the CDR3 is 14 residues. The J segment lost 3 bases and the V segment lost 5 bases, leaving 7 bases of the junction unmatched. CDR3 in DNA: TGTGCCAGCAGCCGACGACAGGGCCGCTACGAGCAGTACTTC. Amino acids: CASSRRQGRYEQYF.